Presented here are 25 T cell receptor beta chains from one specimen sequenced in a study of cytomegalovirus exposure and HLA in healthy donors. In the PCR, 60 Vbeta and 13 Jbeta primers were used. Profiling relied on immunoSEQ multiplex PCR, and the TCRdb table lists in-frame clones only, not all of them. This repertoire includes some 39,000 clones. Specimen: PBMCs. The receptors shown here come from a woman aged 25 to 39 in good health and CMV-seropositive.

This sequence joins TRBV5-5 and TRBJ1-5; 9 bases agree with TRBD1. Germline loops: CDR1 SGHKS, CDR2 YYEKEE (reference sequence). There are 16 residues in the CDR3. Trimming took 3 bases from V and 1 from J; bases not matched to a gene: 5. CDR3 protein: CASSWGTGNSNQPQHF. The CDR3 DNA sequence: TGTGCCAGCAGCTGGGGGACAGGGAACAGCAATCAGCCCCAGCATTTT.

The CDR3 is CASSLGPTGDEKLFF. CDR3 sequence (DNA): TGTGCCAGCAGCTTAGGTCCGACAGGGGATGAAAAACTGTTTTTT. The V and J genes are TRBV5-4 and TRBJ1-4; 8 bases are a match to TRBD1. V shed 2 bases and J 6 bases; nucleotides not matched to a gene: 6. The CDR3 totals 15 residues. The germline V gene encodes CDR1 SGHNT and CDR2 YYREEE (reference sequence). The full variable domain, in which reference TRBV5-4 and TRBJ1-4 provide the parts outside the CDR3, is ETGVTQSPTHLIKTRGQQVTLRCSSQSGHNTVSWYQQALGQGPQFIFQYYREEENGRGNFPPRFSGLQFPNYSSELNVNALELDDSALYLCASSLGPTGDEKLFFGSGTQLSVL.

The chain has TRBV10-2 and TRBJ2-1, with 7 bases fitting TRBD1. The V gene end was trimmed by 6 bases and the J gene end by 3 bases; junction bases not matched to a gene: 8. The CDR3 extends over 15 amino acids. Germline V gene lookup returns CDR1 WSHSY and CDR2 SAAADI. CDR3 in amino acids: CASSVTGVGYNEQFF. As DNA, the CDR3 is TGCGCCAGCAGCGTAACAGGGGTCGGCTACAATGAGCAGTTCTTC.

The chain uses TRBV29-1 and TRBJ2-7; D not certain. This CDR3 region has 13 residues. V was cut by 0 bases and J by 2 bases, with 8 bases left in between. Looked up from germline, CDR1 is SQVTM and CDR2 is ANQGSEA. CDR3 DNA sequence: TGCAGCGTTGAAGATCAGGCAGCCTACGAGCAGTACTTC. This gives the protein CSVEDQAAYEQYF.

V and J are TRBV7-8 and TRBJ1-1; 12 nucleotides line up with TRBD1. CDR1 is SGHVS, CDR2 FQNEAQ, per germline. This CDR3 contains 16 residues. Trimming at V came to 4 bases and at J to 5 bases, leaving 8 bases not matched to a gene. CDR3 bases: TGTGCCAGCAGCTGGGACAGGGGGCTTGGTGGGACTGAAGCTTTCTTT. This encodes CASSWDRGLGGTEAFF.

V and J are TRBV7-8 and TRBJ2-3; perhaps TRBD1 as D (6 bases). Trimming removed 5 bases from V and 5 bases from J, with 17 bases in between. This CDR3 has 15 residues. From germline, CDR1 is SGHVS and CDR2 FQNEAQ. The CDR3 here is CASSPRQVSGDTQYF. The CDR3 DNA is TGTGCCAGCAGCCCCAGACAGGTTTCCGGAGATACGCAGTATTTT.

The rearrangement joins TRBV30 to TRBJ1-1; perhaps TRBD1 as D (5 bases). The CDR3 covers 13 residues. The V gene lost 4 bases and the J gene lost 3 bases, with 12 bases spanning the gap. Germline V lookup: CDR1 GTSNPN, CDR2 SVGIG (reference sequence). The CDR3 DNA reads TGTGCCTGGAAGGGTCGGGGGGACACTGAAGCTTTCTTT. As protein: CAWKGRGDTEAFF. Full variable domain (remainder filled in from reference TRBV30 and TRBJ1-1): SQTIHQWPATLVQPVGSPLSLECTVEGTSNPNLYWYRQAAGRGLQLLFYSVGIGQISSEVPQNLSASRPQDRQFILSSKKLLLSDSGFYLCAWKGRGDTEAFFGQGTRLTVV.

The chain employs TRBV28 and TRBJ2-1; 11 positions match TRBD2. CDR1 is MDHEN, CDR2 SYDVKM, per germline. The V segment lost 5 bases and the J segment 8 bases; nucleotides outside the gene matches: 8. The CDR3 sequence is 15 residues long. The CDR3 DNA is TGTGCCAGCAGTCTTCTAGCGGGGGGCCGCGATGAGCAGTTCTTC. Its translation is CASSLLAGGRDEQFF.

The chain carries TRBV27 and TRBJ2-7; TRBD1 is a possible D gene (6 bases). Germline-derived CDR1 and CDR2 are MNHEY and SMNVEV (reference sequence). This CDR3 spans 16 amino acids. Trimming took off 6 bases at V and 8 bases at J, with 26 bases between the two ends. Here the CDR3 reads CASSFQVTRGHLKQYF. The CDR3 DNA sequence: TGTGCCAGCAGCTTCCAAGTGACAAGGGGACATCTAAAGCAGTACTTC.

The rearrangement links TRBV2 to TRBJ2-7; D unresolved. The CDR3 runs to 12 residues. Per germline, CDR1 SNHLY and CDR2 FYNNEI. The V gene lost 7 bases and the J gene lost 5 bases, with 12 bases spanning the gap. The CDR3 region is CASTPAVDEQYF. The CDR3 DNA reads as TGTGCCAGCACGCCCGCAGTTGACGAGCAGTACTTC. Full variable domain (remainder filled in from reference TRBV2 and TRBJ2-7): EPEVTQTPSHQVTQMGQEVILRCVPISNHLYFYWYRQILGQKVEFLVSFYNNEISEKSEIFDDQFSVERPDGSNFTLKIRSTKLEDSAMYFCASTPAVDEQYFGPGTRLTVT.

The V and J genes are TRBV5-6 and TRBJ2-4, with 10 bases fitting TRBD1. Trimming removed 4 bases from V and 8 bases from J; junction bases left unmatched: 6. CDR3 size: 14 residues. Germline values: CDR1 SGHDT, CDR2 YYEEEE. This CDR3 reads CASSGSGTGDIQYF. CDR3 coding DNA: TGTGCCAGCAGCGGGTCCGGGACAGGGGACATTCAGTACTTC.

This sequence joins TRBV18 and TRBJ1-2, with 7 nucleotides matching TRBD1. The CDR3 covers 14 residues. Germline V gene lookup returns CDR1 KGHSH and CDR2 LQKENI. V gave up 3 bases and J gave up 4 bases; unmatched junction bases: 5. CDR3 in amino acids: CASSPGTVPYGYTF. The CDR3 nucleotides are TGTGCCAGCTCACCGGGGACAGTTCCCTATGGCTACACCTTC. Using reference TRBV18 and TRBJ1-2 for the parts outside the CDR3, the full variable domain is NAGVMQNPRHLVRRRGQEARLRCSPMKGHSHVYWYRQLPEEGLKFMVYLQKENIIDESGMPKERFSAEFPKEGPSILRIQQVVRGDSAAYFCASSPGTVPYGYTFGSGTRLTVV.

The genes are TRBV4-1 and TRBJ1-2, with 10 positions matching TRBD1. V was clipped by 1 base and J by 8 bases; unmatched bases: 10. The CDR3 totals 16 residues. Germline CDR1 and CDR2: MGHRA and YSYEKL. CDR3 coding DNA: TGCGCCAGCAGCCAAGGACAGACAGGGGGCAGGGGAGGCTACACCTTC. The encoded protein is CASSQGQTGGRGGYTF.

V is TRBV9 and J is TRBJ2-5; TRBD2 matches at 14 bases. Germline V lookup: CDR1 SGDLS, CDR2 YYNGEE. J lost 11 bases, V lost 7 bases, and 10 bases had no gene match. CDR3 length equals 14 residues. CDR3 sequence reads: CASSGLAGGREQYF. CDR3 sequence (DNA): TGTGCCAGCTCCGGACTAGCGGGGGGAAGGGAGCAGTACTTC.

The chain carries TRBV28 and TRBJ1-2, with unresolved D. The V gene's germline CDR1 is MDHEN and CDR2 SYDVKM. The V gene lost 1 base and the J gene lost 8 bases, with 14 bases spanning the gap. CDR3 length equals 14 residues. The CDR3 region is CASSLFSISGGYTF. The DNA of the CDR3 is TGTGCCAGCAGTTTATTTAGTATATCGGGAGGCTACACCTTC.

DNA for the CDR3: TGTGCCAGTAGCCCGGGCCAGGGCAGGGGAATAGATACGCAGTATTTT. It yields the protein CASSPGQGRGIDTQYF. The chain uses TRBV19 and TRBJ2-3; perhaps TRBD1 as D (6 bases). There are 16 residues in the CDR3. The V end lost 6 bases, the J end lost 5 bases, and 21 bases lay between the germline ends. Germline V gives CDR1 LNHDA, CDR2 SQIVND (reference sequence).

This chain joins TRBV11-2 and TRBJ2-3; 9 nucleotides match TRBD2. Trimming removed 2 bases from V and 2 bases from J; junction bases left unmatched: 5. This CDR3 is built from 16 residues. The germline V gene has CDR1 SGHAT and CDR2 FQNNGV. The CDR3 DNA sequence: TGTGCCAGCAGCTTACTAGCGGGATTCAACACAGATACGCAGTATTTT. Encoded protein: CASSLLAGFNTDTQYF.

The chain is built from TRBV27 and TRBJ2-1, with 9 positions matching TRBD1. Germline V CDR1 and CDR2: MNHEY, SMNVEV (reference sequence). The V segment lost 5 bases and the J segment 8 bases; nucleotides outside the gene matches: 10. CDR3 length: 15 residues. The CDR3: CASSDSGQGMHEQFF. In nucleotides, the CDR3 is TGTGCCAGCAGTGACTCGGGACAGGGTATGCATGAGCAGTTCTTC.

The CDR3 loop is CASSLARGTRTDTQYF. The CDR3 DNA is TGTGCCAGCAGCTTAGCGCGGGGGACACGCACAGATACGCAGTATTTT. The V gene is TRBV7-9, the J gene TRBJ2-3, with D possibly TRBD2 on 7 matching bases. CDR3 length: 16 amino acids. V lost 0 bases to trimming and J lost 1 base, with 11 bases between them. Germline lookup yields CDR1 SEHNR and CDR2 FQNEAQ (reference sequence).

This chain uses TRBV2 with TRBJ2-7, with 7 bases fitting TRBD1. CDR3 length equals 11 residues. Germline trimming cut 7 bases from V and 10 bases from J; bases unmatched to any gene: 7. Germline lookup yields CDR1 SNHLY and CDR2 FYNNEI. This CDR3 is CASTGQVGQYF. DNA for the CDR3: TGTGCCAGCACTGGACAGGTTGGCCAGTACTTC.

The rearrangement uses TRBV18 and TRBJ1-4; 9 nucleotides match TRBD1. V lost 1 base to trimming and J lost 8 bases; unmatched junction nucleotides: 8. Germline CDR1 reads KGHSH; CDR2 reads LQKENI. The CDR3 contains 16 residues. CDR3 sequence reads: CASSPQGIGTGEKLFF. CDR3 DNA: TGTGCCAGCTCACCACAAGGTATCGGGACAGGGGAAAAACTGTTTTTT.

V gene TRBV6-1 combines with J gene TRBJ1-5, with 8 bases aligning to TRBD1. V lost 4 bases to trimming and J lost 7 bases; unmatched junction nucleotides: 3. The CDR3 extends over 13 amino acids. Germline lookup yields CDR1 MNHNS and CDR2 SASEGT. CDR3 sequence reads: CASSARTGQPQHF. The DNA for the CDR3 is TGTGCCAGCAGTGCTAGGACAGGGCAGCCCCAGCATTTT.

V is TRBV21-1 and J is TRBJ1-1. TRBV21-1 is assigned pseudogene status. The CDR3 covers 14 residues. CDR3 sequence: CAPGDGEQNTEAFF. The DNA for the CDR3 is TGTGCCCCCGGAGACGGGGAACAGAACACTGAAGCTTTCTTT.

The rearrangement uses TRBV11-2 and TRBJ2-3, with TRBD1 matching 8 bases. Germline CDR1 reads SGHAT; CDR2 reads FQNNGV. The trim removed 2 bases at V and 0 bases at J, leaving 1 base unmatched. CDR3 size: 15 residues. CDR3 region: CASSLRQGSTDTQYF. The CDR3 DNA is TGTGCCAGCAGCTTAAGACAGGGGAGCACAGATACGCAGTATTTT.

This clone is identified as medium-sized from frequency. V is TRBV7-6 and J is TRBJ2-1, with D unresolved. The germline V gene encodes CDR1 SGHVS and CDR2 FNYEAQ. The CDR3 loop spans 13 amino acids. V dropped 1 base and J dropped 6 bases, with 7 bases sitting between them. The CDR3 sequence: CASSLGLVNEQFF. For the CDR3, the DNA is TGTGCCAGCAGCTTAGGGCTAGTCAATGAGCAGTTCTTC.